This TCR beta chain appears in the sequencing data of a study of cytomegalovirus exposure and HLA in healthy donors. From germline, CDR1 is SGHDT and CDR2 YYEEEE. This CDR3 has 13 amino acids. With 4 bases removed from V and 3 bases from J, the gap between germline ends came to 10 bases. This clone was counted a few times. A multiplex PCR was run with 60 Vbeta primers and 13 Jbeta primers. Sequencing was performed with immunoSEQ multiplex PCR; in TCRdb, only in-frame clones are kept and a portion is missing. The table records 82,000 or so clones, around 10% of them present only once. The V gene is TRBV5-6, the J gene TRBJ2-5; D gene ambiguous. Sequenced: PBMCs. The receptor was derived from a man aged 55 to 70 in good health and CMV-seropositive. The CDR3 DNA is TGTGCCAGCAGCCCGCGGCCTGAAGAGACCCAGTACTTC. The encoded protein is CASSPRPEETQYF.